The rows below give T cell receptor beta chains drawn from one sample of a study of blood T cell repertoires in COVID-19. Sequenced by immunoSEQ multiplex PCR; TCRdb stores in-frame clones only, minus some. The table lists about 20,000 clones, 70% to 80% of them singletons. Sequencing used peripheral blood. These receptors were taken from a man older than 75 with acute or convalescent COVID-19. Both conserved end residues are trimmed from each CDR3. The order of the fields is CDR3 length, J gene, V gene, clone size, CDR3 protein. Clone size, where shown, is once, few, many, or a class for clones that have expanded.

>10|TRBJ2-3|TRBV5-1|NA
ASSQTTDTQY
>14|TRBJ2-2|TRBV5-4|NA
ASSPGVSGRHGELF
>12|TRBJ2-1|TRBV6-2/TRBV6-3|NA
ASSGTSGYNEQF
>12|TRBJ2-1|TRBV7-2|NA
ASSYLAEGPGRF
>12|TRBJ2-1|TRBV11-3|few
ASSSGGAFNEQF
>17|TRBJ2-3|TRBV7-2|NA
ASSRNLGGGGLSTDTQY
>13|TRBJ2-1|TRBV7-6|NA
ASSVARTFANEQF
>16|TRBJ2-6|TRBV5-4|NA
ASRRAGTGGAGANVLT
>14|TRBJ2-7|TRBV28|NA
ASSLPGVAGVGEQY
>11|TRBJ2-3|TRBV6-2/TRBV6-3|NA
ASSLAGTDTQY
>14|TRBJ2-1|TRBV9|NA
ASSTGRGLHGDEQF